Listed here are 27 T cell receptor beta chains from one sample, sequenced in a study of CD8 T cells in Susac syndrome (dated by TCRdb to between 2018 and 2020). To prepare the library, the immunoSEQ multiplex PCR assay was applied. RNA was extracted with the RNeasy kit and about 0.45 to 1 ug was reverse transcribed using random hexamers. TCRdb passed the public sequencing reads through fastp at Q25 and MiXCR, retaining productive beta sequences. Rows are combined by CDR3 protein, so each entry shows the most common genes and DNA. This sample comprises some 300,000 distinct CDR3 sequences, 89% of them detected only once. The ten most abundant clones make up roughly 0.17% of the sample. The specimen sequenced was CD8+ T cells from PBMCs. The source is a human donor with multiple sclerosis.

The chain joins TRBV30 to TRBJ2-1; the match to TRBD2 covers 7 bases. The V gene end was trimmed by 4 bases and the J gene end by 6 bases; junction bases not matched to a gene: 12. The germline gives CDR1 GTSNPN, CDR2 SVGIG (reference sequence). The CDR3 covers 15 residues. The CDR3 here is CAWNPVWRESNEQFF. The CDR3 DNA reads TGTGCCTGGAACCCCGTGTGGCGGGAGAGCAATGAGCAGTTCTTC.

This chain joins TRBV10-3 and TRBJ2-5, with a weak D call TRBD1 (5 bases). This CDR3 contains 15 residues. Looked up from germline, CDR1 is ENHRY and CDR2 is SYGVKD. V was cut by 3 bases and J by 4 bases, with 15 bases left in between. CDR3 sequence (DNA): TGTGCCATCAGTGACGCTTCCTGGGGCAGAGAGACCCAGTACTTC. Its protein product is CAISDASWGRETQYF.

The chain recombines TRBV6-5 with TRBJ2-6; 9 bases fit TRBD1. J lost 1 base, V lost 4 bases, and 5 bases had no gene match. The CDR3 totals 17 residues. Germline V gives CDR1 MNHEY, CDR2 SVGAGI. The CDR3 region has the DNA TGTGCCAGCAGTTGGGGGACAGGGCCTTCTGGGGCCAACGTCCTGACTTTC. Translating it yields CASSWGTGPSGANVLTF.

The chain employs TRBV6-5 and TRBJ2-2; a weak D match, TRBD2 (6 bases). Germline loops: CDR1 MNHEY, CDR2 SVGAGI. The CDR3 length is 15 residues. Trimming took 8 bases from V and 2 from J, leaving 15 bases between them. CDR3 sequence (DNA): TGTGCCAGCTCAGGTAGCGGAAACAACACCGGGGAGCTGTTTTTT. Protein product: CASSGSGNNTGELFF.

This chain links TRBV7-9 with TRBJ1-4; maybe TRBD1 (5 bases). The CDR3 sequence is 15 residues long. Trimming removed 5 bases from V and 6 bases from J, with 16 bases in between. Germline V gives CDR1 SEHNR, CDR2 FQNEAQ (reference sequence). CDR3 nucleotides: TGTGCCAGCAGCCCTCTGGTAGGGGTGGATGAAAAACTGTTTTTT. Translated: CASSPLVGVDEKLFF.

The chain combines TRBV27 with TRBJ2-5; TRBD2 matches 16 bases. Germline V lookup: CDR1 MNHEY, CDR2 SMNVEV (reference sequence). The CDR3 runs to 18 residues. The V segment lost 5 bases and the J segment 7 bases; nucleotides outside the gene matches: 13. The CDR3 region has the DNA TGTGCCAGCAGTGCCACCGAGGGACTAGCGGGGGGGATAGGGACCCAGTACTTC. Translated, it gives CASSATEGLAGGIGTQYF.

The chain combines TRBV27 with TRBJ2-2, with D perhaps matching TRBD2 (5 bases). V lost 7 bases and J 1 base, leaving 13 bases between the germline ends. This CDR3 contains 15 residues. The germline CDR1 and CDR2 sequences are MNHEY and SMNVEV (reference sequence). CDR3: CASTPGILNTGELFF. CDR3 coding DNA: TGTGCCAGCACCCCGGGGATCCTGAACACCGGGGAGCTGTTTTTT.

Regarding this clonotype: One end of the junction is discordant with germline, which a read error may explain. The chain links TRBV7-8 to TRBJ2-1, with D maybe TRBD1 (5 bases). CDR1 and CDR2 (germline): SGHVS, FQNEAQ. This CDR3 contains 12 residues. The CDR3 DNA follows: TGTGCCAGCAGCCCCCTAGGGGCCTACTACGTTTTC. This sequence encodes CASSPLGAYYVF.

This chain links TRBV5-5 with TRBJ1-1; perhaps TRBD1 as D (6 bases). This CDR3 has 14 residues. CDR1 and CDR2 (germline): SGHKS, YYEKEE (reference sequence). Trimming took off 5 bases at V and 3 bases at J, with 14 bases between the two ends. The DNA of the CDR3 is TGTGCCAGCAGTCCCGACAGGTGGGACACTGAAGCTTTCTTT. It translates to CASSPDRWDTEAFF.

This clonotype was seen only a few times. The chain employs TRBV29-1 and TRBJ2-7; D remains ambiguous. This CDR3 spans 13 amino acids. Trimming removed 3 bases from V and 0 bases from J, with 9 bases in between. CDR1 is SQVTM, CDR2 ANQGSEA, per germline. DNA for the CDR3: TGCAGCGTTGAGACTCAACCCTCCTACGAGCAGTACTTC. It translates to CSVETQPSYEQYF.

The rearrangement uses TRBV7-2 and TRBJ2-1; TRBD2 matches 7 bases. The CDR3 is 17 amino acids. Germline V gene data show CDR1 as SGHTA and CDR2 as FQGNSA. Germline trimming cut 5 bases from V and 9 bases from J; bases unmatched to any gene: 19. The CDR3 region is CASSPQAASGKPAEQFF. The CDR3 DNA reads as TGTGCCAGCAGCCCCCAAGCGGCTAGCGGAAAACCAGCTGAGCAGTTCTTC.

This chain connects TRBV7-2 to TRBJ2-5; D gene unclear. V was cut by 8 bases and J by 0 bases, with 10 bases left in between. CDR3 length: 13 amino acids. Germline V gene sequence: CDR1 SGHTA, CDR2 FQGNSA. CDR3 amino acids: CASADPDQETQYF. The CDR3 nucleotides are TGTGCCAGCGCCGACCCAGACCAAGAGACCCAGTACTTC.

This chain connects TRBV12-3 or TRBV12-4 to TRBJ2-5, with D perhaps TRBD1 or TRBD2 (5 bases each). Trimming pared 10 bases from V and 0 bases from J, leaving 12 bases between. The CDR3 loop spans 13 amino acids. Here the CDR3 DNA reads TGTGCCACCTCGGGACGGTACCAAGAGACCCAGTACTTC. This sequence encodes CATSGRYQETQYF.

This sequence joins TRBV7-9 and TRBJ2-1; 7 bases align to TRBD1. The CDR3 loop spans 13 amino acids. From germline, CDR1 is SEHNR and CDR2 FQNEAQ (reference sequence). V trimming: 7 bases; J trimming: 8 bases; junction bases outside the gene matches: 8. The CDR3 DNA reads as TGTGCCAGCATGTGGGGCACAGGGGATGAGCAGTTCTTC. It yields the protein CASMWGTGDEQFF.

The chain uses TRBV9 and TRBJ2-7; D is ambiguous. This CDR3 is built from 14 residues. The germline CDR1 and CDR2 sequences are SGDLS and YYNGEE. With 2 bases removed from V and 1 base from J, the gap between germline ends came to 10 bases. The CDR3 is CASSVENDSYEQYF. The DNA for the CDR3 is TGTGCCAGCAGCGTCGAGAACGATTCCTACGAGCAGTACTTC.

The chain combines TRBV5-6 with TRBJ2-5; D not resolved. Per germline, CDR1 SGHDT and CDR2 YYEEEE. V was pared by 0 bases and J by 3 bases, with 12 bases between. The CDR3 loop spans 15 amino acids. The CDR3 region has the DNA TGTGCCAGCAGCTTGGGACTCGCCCTCAAAGAGACCCAGTACTTC. As protein: CASSLGLALKETQYF.

J is TRBJ2-3 and V is TRBV7-9; TRBD1 agrees at 7 bases. Germline V gene lookup returns CDR1 SEHNR and CDR2 FQNEAQ (reference sequence). V was pared by 2 bases and J by 2 bases, with 4 bases of the junction left unmatched. This CDR3 spans 15 amino acids. The CDR3 here is CASSLRQGYTDTQYF. The CDR3 DNA follows: TGTGCCAGCAGCTTAAGACAGGGCTACACAGATACGCAGTATTTT.

This clonotype appeared once. The chain carries TRBV5-4 and TRBJ1-6; no firm D call. The V and J ends lost 4 bases and 6 bases respectively, with 14 bases between them. The CDR3 totals 15 residues. The germline V gene has CDR1 SGHNT and CDR2 YYREEE (reference sequence). CDR3 loop: CASSPTDGGNSPLHF. CDR3 nucleotides: TGTGCCAGCAGCCCCACGGACGGCGGTAATTCACCCCTCCACTTT.

This clonotype came up a few times. The gene calls are TRBV7-9 and TRBJ2-7, with D perhaps assigned TRBD1 or TRBD2 (5 bases each). Trimming pared 5 bases from V and 7 bases from J, leaving 12 bases between. The CDR3 extends over 12 amino acids. From germline, CDR1 is SEHNR and CDR2 FQNEAQ (reference sequence). CDR3 sequence: CASSPQGGEQYF. The CDR3 DNA sequence: TGTGCCAGCAGCCCCCAGGGCGGGGAGCAGTACTTC. Looking up the rest from reference TRBV7-9 and TRBJ2-7 gives the full variable domain: DTGVSQNPRHKITKRGQNVTFRCDPISEHNRLYWYRQTLGQGPEFLTYFQNEAQLEKSRLLSDRFSAERPKGSFSTLEIQRTEQGDSAMYLCASSPQGGEQYFGPGTRLTVT.

The chain carries TRBV21-1 and TRBJ1-5; no check of the table's D call, TRBD1, against the DNA was made. TRBV21-1 is a listed pseudogene. This CDR3 has 15 residues. CDR3 bases: TGTGCCAGCAGCAAGGGGGGACGCAACAATCAGCCCCAGCATTTT. It specifies CASSKGGRNNQPQHF.

The chain couples TRBV4-2 to TRBJ1-6, with D unresolved. Germline assignment: CDR1 LGHNA and CDR2 YNFKEQ. This CDR3 is built from 18 residues. V lost 0 bases and J 7 bases, leaving 19 bases between the germline ends. CDR3 DNA sequence: TGTGCCAGCAGCCAAGAAGTCCTAGGTAGCTCGGCAAATTCACCCCTCCACTTT. Amino acid sequence: CASSQEVLGSSANSPLHF.

This clonotype showed up just a few times. This chain links TRBV29-1 with TRBJ2-7; 7 bases are shared with TRBD1. CDR1 is SQVTM and CDR2 is ANQGSEA in the germline V gene. The trim removed 4 bases at V and 3 bases at J, leaving 15 bases unmatched. The CDR3 spans 16 residues. Written as DNA, the CDR3 is TGCAGCGTTGCCCATACAGGGGCTCAAGCCCTCTACGAGCAGTACTTC. This translates into CSVAHTGAQALYEQYF.

This chain uses TRBV4-2 with TRBJ2-7; 7 nucleotides line up with TRBD1. Germline-derived CDR1 and CDR2 are LGHNA and YNFKEQ. This CDR3 spans 19 amino acids. V lost 5 bases, J lost 3 bases, and 22 bases stayed unmatched. The CDR3 nucleotides are TGTGCCAGCAGCTCGTCCCCTGGGGAGACAGGGATATTCAGCTACGAGCAGTACTTC. It is translated as CASSSSPGETGIFSYEQYF.

The V call is TRBV7-9, the J call TRBJ2-7, with D hard to call. Germline CDR1 and CDR2: SEHNR and FQNEAQ (reference sequence). The CDR3 runs to 15 residues. V was trimmed by 7 bases and J by 4 bases, leaving 20 bases between them. CDR3 sequence: CASILRGPAGYEQYF. The CDR3 bases are TGTGCCAGCATCCTAAGAGGACCCGCCGGGTACGAGCAGTACTTC.

The chain has TRBV12-3 or TRBV12-4 and TRBJ1-3; no reliable D call. V was cut by 6 bases and J by 2 bases, with 11 bases left in between. The CDR3 length is 14 residues. The CDR3 nucleotides read TGTGCCAGCAGCCCCGGGGTTGCTGGAAACACCATATATTTT. Amino acid sequence: CASSPGVAGNTIYF.

This sequence joins TRBV20-1 and TRBJ2-5; D is unresolved. V was clipped by 2 bases and J by 7 bases, with 17 bases between them. This CDR3 has 14 amino acids. CDR1 is DFQATT, CDR2 SNEGSKA, per germline (reference sequence). This CDR3 is CSARKAHGRWTQYF. For the CDR3, the DNA is TGCAGTGCTAGAAAGGCCCACGGACGATGGACCCAGTACTTC.

The rearrangement joins TRBV20-1 to TRBJ1-1; D remains ambiguous. CDR1 and CDR2 from the germline V gene are DFQATT and SNEGSKA (reference sequence). V lost 6 bases, J lost 1 base, and 6 bases lay in between. The CDR3 spans 11 residues. The CDR3 sequence is CSAQQNTEAFF. The CDR3, as DNA: TGCAGTGCGCAGCAGAACACTGAAGCTTTCTTT.